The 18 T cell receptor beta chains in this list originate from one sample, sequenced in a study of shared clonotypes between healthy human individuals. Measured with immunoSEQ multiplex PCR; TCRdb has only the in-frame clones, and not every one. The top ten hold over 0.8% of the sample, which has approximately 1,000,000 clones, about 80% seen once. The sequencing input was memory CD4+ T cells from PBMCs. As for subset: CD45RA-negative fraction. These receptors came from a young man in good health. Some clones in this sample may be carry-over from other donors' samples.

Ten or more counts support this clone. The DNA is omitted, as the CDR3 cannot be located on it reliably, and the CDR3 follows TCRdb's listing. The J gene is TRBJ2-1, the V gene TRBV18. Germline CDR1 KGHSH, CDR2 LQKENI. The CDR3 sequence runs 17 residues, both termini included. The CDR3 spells CASSPMSSSSVPNEQFF.

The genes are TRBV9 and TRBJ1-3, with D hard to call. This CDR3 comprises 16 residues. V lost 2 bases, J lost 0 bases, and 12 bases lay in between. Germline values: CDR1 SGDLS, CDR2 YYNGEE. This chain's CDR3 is CASSVSSENSGNTIYF. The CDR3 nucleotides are TGTGCCAGCAGCGTTTCATCAGAGAACTCTGGAAACACCATATATTTT.

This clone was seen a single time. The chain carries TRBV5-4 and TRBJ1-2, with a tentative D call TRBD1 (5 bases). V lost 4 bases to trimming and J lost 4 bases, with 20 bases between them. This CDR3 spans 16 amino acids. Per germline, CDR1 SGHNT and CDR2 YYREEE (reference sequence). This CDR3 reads CASSPPRGPDGYGYTF. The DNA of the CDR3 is TGTGCCAGCAGCCCGCCTAGGGGTCCCGATGGCTATGGCTACACCTTC. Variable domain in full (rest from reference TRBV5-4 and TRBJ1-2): ETGVTQSPTHLIKTRGQQVTLRCSSQSGHNTVSWYQQALGQGPQFIFQYYREEENGRGNFPPRFSGLQFPNYSSELNVNALELDDSALYLCASSPPRGPDGYGYTFGSGTRLTVV.

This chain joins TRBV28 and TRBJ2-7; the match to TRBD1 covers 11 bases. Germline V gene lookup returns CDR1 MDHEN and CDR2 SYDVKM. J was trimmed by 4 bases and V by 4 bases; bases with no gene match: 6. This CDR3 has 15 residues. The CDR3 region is CASSSAGQGVYEQYF. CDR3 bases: TGTGCCAGCAGTTCCGCGGGACAGGGGGTTTACGAGCAGTACTTC.

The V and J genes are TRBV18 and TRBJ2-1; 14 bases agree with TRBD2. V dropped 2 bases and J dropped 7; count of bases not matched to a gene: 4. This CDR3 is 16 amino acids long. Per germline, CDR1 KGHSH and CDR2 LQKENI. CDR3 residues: CASSPVTSGRDNEQFF. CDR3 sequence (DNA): TGTGCCAGCTCACCAGTGACTAGCGGGAGGGATAATGAGCAGTTCTTC.

CDR3: CASSGNEQFF. CDR3 nucleotide sequence: TGTGCCAGCAGCGGTAATGAGCAGTTCTTC. This rearrangement joins TRBV11-2 to TRBJ2-1; D remains unclear. The CDR3 loop spans 10 amino acids. The germline CDR1 and CDR2 sequences are SGHAT and FQNNGV. Trimming took off 5 bases at V and 7 bases at J, with 3 bases between the two ends.

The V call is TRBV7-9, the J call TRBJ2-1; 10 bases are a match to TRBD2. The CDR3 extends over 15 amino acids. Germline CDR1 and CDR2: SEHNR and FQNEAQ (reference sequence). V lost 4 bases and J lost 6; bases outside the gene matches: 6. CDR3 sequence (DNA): TGTGCCAGCAGCTCTCCGGGACTAGCGACCAATGAGCAGTTCTTC. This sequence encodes CASSSPGLATNEQFF.

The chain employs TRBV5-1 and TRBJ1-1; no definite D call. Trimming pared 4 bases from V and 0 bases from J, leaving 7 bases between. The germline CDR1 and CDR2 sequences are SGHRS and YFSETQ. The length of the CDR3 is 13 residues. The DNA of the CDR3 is TGCGCCAGCAGCCGCCTCTTGAACACTGAAGCTTTCTTT. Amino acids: CASSRLLNTEAFF.

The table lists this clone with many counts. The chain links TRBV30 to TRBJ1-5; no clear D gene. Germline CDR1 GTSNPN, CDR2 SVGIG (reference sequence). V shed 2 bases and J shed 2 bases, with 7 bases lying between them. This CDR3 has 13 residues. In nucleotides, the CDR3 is TGTGCCTGGAGTAACGTTCGCAATCAGCCCCAGCATTTT. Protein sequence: CAWSNVRNQPQHF.

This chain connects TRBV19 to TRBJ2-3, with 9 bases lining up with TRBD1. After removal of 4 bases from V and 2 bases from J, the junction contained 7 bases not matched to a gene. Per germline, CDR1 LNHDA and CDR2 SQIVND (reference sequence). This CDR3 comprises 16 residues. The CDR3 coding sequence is TGTGCCAGTAGTACAAGGGACAGGGCGAACACAGATACGCAGTATTTT. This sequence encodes CASSTRDRANTDTQYF.

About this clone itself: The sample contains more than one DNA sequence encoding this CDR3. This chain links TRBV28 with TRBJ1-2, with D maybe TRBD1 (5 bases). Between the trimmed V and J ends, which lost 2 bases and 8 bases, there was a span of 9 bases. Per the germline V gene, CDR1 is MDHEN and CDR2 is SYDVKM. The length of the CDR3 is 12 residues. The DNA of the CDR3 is TGTGCCAGCAGTTTAGGGGGACGAGGCTACACCTTC. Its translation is CASSLGGRGYTF.

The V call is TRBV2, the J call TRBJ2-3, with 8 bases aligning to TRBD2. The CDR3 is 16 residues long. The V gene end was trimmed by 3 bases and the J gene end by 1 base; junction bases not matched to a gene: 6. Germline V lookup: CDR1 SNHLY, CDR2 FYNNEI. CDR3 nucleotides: TGTGCCAGCAGTGATCCCGGGACTAGTCGCACAGATACGCAGTATTTT. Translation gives CASSDPGTSRTDTQYF. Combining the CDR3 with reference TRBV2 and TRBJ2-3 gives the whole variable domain EPEVTQTPSHQVTQMGQEVILRCVPISNHLYFYWYRQILGQKVEFLVSFYNNEISEKSEIFDDQFSVERPDGSNFTLKIRSTKLEDSAMYFCASSDPGTSRTDTQYFGPGTRLTVL.

CDR3 sequence (DNA): TGTGCCACCCGGGAATGGACTGAAGCTTTCTTT. Translating gives CATREWTEAFF. The rearrangement joins TRBV10-3 to TRBJ1-1; D ambiguous. V was pared by 10 bases and J by 5 bases, with 11 bases between. CDR3 length equals 11 residues. Germline lookup yields CDR1 ENHRY and CDR2 SYGVKD.

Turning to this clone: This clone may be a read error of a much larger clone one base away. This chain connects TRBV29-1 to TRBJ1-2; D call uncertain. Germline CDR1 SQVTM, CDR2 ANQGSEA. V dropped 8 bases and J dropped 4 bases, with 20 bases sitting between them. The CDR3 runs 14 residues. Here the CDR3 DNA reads TGCAGCATTGTGAGCGGGGATATGGGCTATGGCTACACCTTC. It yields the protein CSIVSGDMGYGYTF.

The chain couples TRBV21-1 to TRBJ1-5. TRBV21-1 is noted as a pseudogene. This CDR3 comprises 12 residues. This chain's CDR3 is CASKQGGQPQHF. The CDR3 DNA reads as TGTGCCAGCAAACAGGGAGGACAGCCCCAGCATTTT.

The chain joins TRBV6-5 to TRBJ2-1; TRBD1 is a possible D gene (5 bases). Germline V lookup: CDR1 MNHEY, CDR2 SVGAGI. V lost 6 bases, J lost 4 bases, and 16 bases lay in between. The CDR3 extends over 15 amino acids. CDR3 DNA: TGTGCCAGCAGGGCCGAAGGGGCGCGGTACAATGAGCAGTTCTTC. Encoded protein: CASRAEGARYNEQFF.

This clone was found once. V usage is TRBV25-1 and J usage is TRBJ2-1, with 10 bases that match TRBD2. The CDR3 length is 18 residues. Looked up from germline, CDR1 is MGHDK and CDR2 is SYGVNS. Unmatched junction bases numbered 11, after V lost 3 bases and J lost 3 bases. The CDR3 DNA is TGTGCCAGCAGTGACCTAGCGGGAGTTGGATTAGGCTACAATGAGCAGTTCTTC. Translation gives CASSDLAGVGLGYNEQFF.

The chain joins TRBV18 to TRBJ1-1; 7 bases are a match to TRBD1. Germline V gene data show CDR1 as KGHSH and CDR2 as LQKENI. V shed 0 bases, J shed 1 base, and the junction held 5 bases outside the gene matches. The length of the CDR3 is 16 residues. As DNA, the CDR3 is TGTGCCAGCTCACCACCACAGGGGCGCGGGAACACTGAAGCTTTCTTT. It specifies CASSPPQGRGNTEAFF.